The clone carrying this T cell receptor (beta chain) was seen just once. These data belong to a study of blood T cell repertoires in COVID-19. Study in general: Specimens from acute and convalescent COVID-19 originated in the United States, Italy and Spain.

In the study's own analysis: Reference gene primers were amplified, and this amplification served to estimate nucleated cell counts. Assay used: immunoSEQ multiplex PCR; TCRdb lists only in-frame clones, some missing. Clonal size and the V and J genes are those of that table, whereas D and trimming came from the DNA. The sample records tens of thousands of clones, approximately 90% being singletons. Trimming took 0 bases from V and 3 from J, leaving 14 bases between them. This CDR3 comprises 16 residues. Germline V lookup: CDR1 SGHKS, CDR2 YYEKEE (reference sequence). Sequenced: peripheral blood. The rearrangement links TRBV5-5 to TRBJ2-3, with a possible D match to TRBD2 (5 bases). The clonotype originates from a human donor in a cohort sampled during active COVID-19. The DNA of the CDR3 is TGTGCCAGCAGCTTGGGAGTGAGGGTAAAGACAGATACGCAGTATTTT. It specifies CASSLGVRVKTDTQYF.